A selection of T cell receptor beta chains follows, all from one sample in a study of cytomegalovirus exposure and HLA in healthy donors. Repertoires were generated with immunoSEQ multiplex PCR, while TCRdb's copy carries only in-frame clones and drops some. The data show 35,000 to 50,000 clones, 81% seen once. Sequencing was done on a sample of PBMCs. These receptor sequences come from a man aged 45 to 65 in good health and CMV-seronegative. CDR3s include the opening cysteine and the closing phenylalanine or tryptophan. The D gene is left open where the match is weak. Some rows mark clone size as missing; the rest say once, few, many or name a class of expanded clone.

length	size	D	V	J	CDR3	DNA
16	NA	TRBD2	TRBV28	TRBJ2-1	CASTKGGTSGSPEQFF	TGTGCCAGCACCAAAGGGGGGACTAGCGGGAGTCCTGAGCAGTTCTTC
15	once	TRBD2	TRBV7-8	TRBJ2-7	CASSLAQRETYEQYF	TGTGCCAGCAGCTTAGCCCAGCGGGAAACCTACGAGCAGTACTTC
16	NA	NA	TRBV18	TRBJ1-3	CASSPQASVSGNTIYF	TGTGCCAGCTCACCTCAAGCCTCTGTATCTGGAAACACCATATATTTT
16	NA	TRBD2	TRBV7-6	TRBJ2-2	CASSLGTSGHYGELFF	TGTGCCAGCAGCTTGGGGACTAGCGGGCATTACGGGGAGCTGTTTTTT
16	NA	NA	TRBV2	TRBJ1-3	CASSSNRDISGNTIYF	TGTGCCAGCAGTTCGAACCGGGACATCTCTGGAAACACCATATATTTT
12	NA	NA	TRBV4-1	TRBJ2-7	CASSPGRGEQYF	TGCGCCAGCAGCCCAGGCAGAGGGGAGCAGTACTTC
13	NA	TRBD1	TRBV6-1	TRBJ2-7	CASTQGGIYEQYF	TGTGCCAGCACCCAAGGGGGCATCTACGAGCAGTACTTC
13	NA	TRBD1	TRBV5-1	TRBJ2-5	CASSNRGMETQYF	TGCGCCAGCAGCAACAGGGGTATGGAGACCCAGTACTTC
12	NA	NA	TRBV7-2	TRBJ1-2	CASSATGTGYTF	TGTGCCAGCAGCGCAACAGGGACTGGCTACACCTTC
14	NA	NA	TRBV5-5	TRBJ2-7	CASSLVQGTYEQYF	TGTGCCAGCAGCTTGGTCCAGGGAACCTACGAGCAGTACTTC
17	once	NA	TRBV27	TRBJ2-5	CASSLKGSGPREETQYF	TGTGCCAGCAGTTTAAAAGGTTCAGGGCCCAGAGAAGAGACCCAGTACTTC
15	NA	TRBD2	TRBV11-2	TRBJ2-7	CASSVPGLAVYEQYF	TGTGCCAGCAGCGTTCCGGGACTAGCGGTTTACGAGCAGTACTTC
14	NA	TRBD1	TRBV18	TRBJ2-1	CASSGTGTFNEQFF	TGTGCCAGCTCCGGGACAGGGACCTTCAATGAGCAGTTCTTC
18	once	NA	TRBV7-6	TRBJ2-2	CASSLESGSGANTGELFF	TGTGCCAGCAGCTTAGAGTCGGGGAGCGGAGCGAACACCGGGGAGCTGTTTTTT
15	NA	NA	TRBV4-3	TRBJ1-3	CASSQGPAAGNTIYF	TGCGCCAGCAGCCAAGGTCCCGCGGCCGGAAACACCATATATTTT
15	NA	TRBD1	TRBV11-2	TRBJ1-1	CASSPRDRANTEAFF	TGTGCCAGCAGCCCCCGGGACAGGGCGAACACTGAAGCTTTCTTT
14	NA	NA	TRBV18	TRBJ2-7	CASSPLRGYYEQYF	TGTGCCAGCTCACCACTACGAGGCTACTACGAGCAGTACTTC
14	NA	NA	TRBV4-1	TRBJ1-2	CASSQEGTSYGYTF	TGCGCCAGCAGCCAAGAGGGCACCAGCTATGGCTACACCTTC
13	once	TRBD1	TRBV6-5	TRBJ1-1	CASSLGQGLEAFF	TGTGCCAGCAGTTTGGGACAGGGACTAGAGGCTTTCTTT
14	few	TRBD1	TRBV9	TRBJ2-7	CASSLGQGAGEQYF	TGTGCCAGCAGCCTCGGACAGGGGGCCGGCGAGCAGTACTTC
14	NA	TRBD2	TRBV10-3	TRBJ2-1	CATGTSGDYNEQFF	TGTGCCACCGGGACTAGCGGGGATTACAATGAGCAGTTCTTC
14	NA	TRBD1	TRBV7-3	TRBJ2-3	CASSSGQGADTQYF	TGTGCCAGCAGCTCGGGACAGGGAGCGGATACGCAGTATTTT
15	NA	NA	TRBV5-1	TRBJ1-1	CASSLLDYMNTEAFF	TGCGCCAGCAGCTTGCTGGACTACATGAACACTGAAGCTTTCTTT
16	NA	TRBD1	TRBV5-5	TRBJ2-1	CASSFRQGLTYNEQFF	TGTGCCAGCAGCTTTCGACAGGGGTTGACCTACAATGAGCAGTTCTTC
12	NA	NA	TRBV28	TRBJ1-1	CASSSFHLRAFF	TGTGCCAGCAGTTCTTTCCATCTTCGGGCTTTCTTT
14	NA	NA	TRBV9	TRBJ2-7	CASSGYGGSYEQYF	TGTGCCAGCAGCGGATACGGGGGCTCCTACGAGCAGTACTTC
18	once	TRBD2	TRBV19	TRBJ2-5	CASSIGLSGGGLQETQYF	TGTGCCAGTAGTATAGGTCTTTCGGGCGGGGGGCTCCAAGAGACCCAGTACTTC
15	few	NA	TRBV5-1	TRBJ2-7	CASSSSPGPSYEQYF	TGCGCCAGCAGCTCCTCGCCAGGTCCCTCCTACGAGCAGTACTTC
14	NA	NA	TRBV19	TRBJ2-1	CASSAGFSYNEQFF	TGTGCCAGTAGTGCAGGGTTCTCCTACAATGAGCAGTTCTTC
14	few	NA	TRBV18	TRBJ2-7	CASSPPIGRNEQYF	TGTGCCAGCTCACCACCGATCGGGAGAAACGAGCAGTACTTC
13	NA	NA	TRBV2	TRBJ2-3	CASGRGGGDTQYF	TGTGCCAGCGGGAGGGGGGGAGGAGATACGCAGTATTTT
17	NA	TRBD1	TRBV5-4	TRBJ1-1	CASSPPDRGLGNTEAFF	TGTGCCAGCAGCCCACCGGACAGGGGCTTGGGGAACACTGAAGCTTTCTTT
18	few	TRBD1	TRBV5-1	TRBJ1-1	CASSPGEGRGPRDTEAFF	TGCGCCAGCAGCCCGGGAGAGGGCAGGGGGCCAAGAGACACTGAAGCTTTCTTT
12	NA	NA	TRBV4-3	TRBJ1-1	CASSQGGVEAFF	TGCGCCAGCAGCCAAGGGGGGGTTGAAGCTTTCTTT
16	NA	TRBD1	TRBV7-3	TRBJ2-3	CASSALGQIATDTQYF	TGTGCCAGCAGCGCCCTGGGACAGATTGCCACAGATACGCAGTATTTT
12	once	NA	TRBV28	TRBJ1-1	CASSLLRTEAFF	TGTGCCAGCAGTTTACTCCGTACTGAAGCTTTCTTT
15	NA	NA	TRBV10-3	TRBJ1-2	CAISGARPQNYGYTF	TGTGCCATCAGTGGTGCCCGTCCCCAGAACTATGGCTACACCTTC
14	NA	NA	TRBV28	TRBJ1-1	CASSLTGWSTEAFF	TGTGCCAGCAGTTTAACAGGGTGGAGCACTGAAGCTTTCTTT
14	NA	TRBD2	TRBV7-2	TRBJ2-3	CASRPSGASDTQYF	TGTGCCAGCAGACCTAGCGGGGCCTCAGATACGCAGTATTTT
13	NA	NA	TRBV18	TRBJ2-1	CASSLRGHNEQFF	TGTGCCAGCTCACTAAGAGGGCACAATGAGCAGTTCTTC
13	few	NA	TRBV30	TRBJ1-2	CAWSEQGNYGYTF	TGTGCCTGGAGTGAACAGGGTAACTATGGCTACACCTTC
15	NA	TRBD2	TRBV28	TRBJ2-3	CASRELAGGPRAQYF	TGTGCCAGCAGAGAACTAGCGGGAGGGCCGAGGGCGCAGTATTTT
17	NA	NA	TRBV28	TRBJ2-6	CASSILKGVAGANVLTF	TGTGCCAGCAGTATTCTAAAGGGGGTGGCTGGGGCCAACGTCCTGACTTTC
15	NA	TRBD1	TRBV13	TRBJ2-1	CASSPRDRVGWEQFF	TGTGCCAGCAGCCCCCGGGACAGGGTAGGTTGGGAGCAGTTCTTC
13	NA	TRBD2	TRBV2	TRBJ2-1	CASSVRTSGEQFF	TGTGCCAGCAGCGTCCGGACTAGCGGGGAGCAGTTCTTC
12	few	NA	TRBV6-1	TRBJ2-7	CASTDSSYEQYF	TGTGCCAGCACTGACAGCTCCTACGAGCAGTACTTC
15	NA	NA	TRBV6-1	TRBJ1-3	CASSEVPGYENTIYF	TGTGCCAGCAGTGAAGTTCCGGGTTATGAAAACACCATATATTTT
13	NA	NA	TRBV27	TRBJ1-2	CASKPPGNYGYTF	TGTGCCAGCAAACCCCCAGGGAACTATGGCTACACCTTC
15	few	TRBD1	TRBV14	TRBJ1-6	CASSRGTGQNSPLHF	TGTGCCAGCAGCCGGGGGACAGGACAAAATTCACCCCTCCACTTT
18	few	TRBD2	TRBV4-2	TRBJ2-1	CASSQVKGGTGKDNEQFF	TGTGCCAGCAGCCAAGTAAAGGGAGGGACGGGCAAAGACAATGAGCAGTTCTTC
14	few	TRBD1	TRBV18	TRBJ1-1	CASSAKGGLAEAFF	TGTGCCAGCTCAGCAAAAGGGGGCTTAGCTGAAGCTTTCTTT
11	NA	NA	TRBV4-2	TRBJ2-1	CASSYYNEQFF	TGTGCCAGCAGCTATTACAATGAGCAGTTCTTC
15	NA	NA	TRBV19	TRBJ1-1	CASSIPGYMNTEAFF	TGTGCCAGTAGTATCCCGGGATACATGAACACTGAAGCTTTCTTT
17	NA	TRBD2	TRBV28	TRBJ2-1	CASSFLAGRSSYNEQFF	TGTGCCAGCAGTTTCCTAGCGGGGCGCAGCTCCTACAATGAGCAGTTCTTC
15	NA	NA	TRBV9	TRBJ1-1	CASSSQGLLNTEAFF	TGTGCCAGCAGCTCCCAGGGGTTGTTGAACACTGAAGCTTTCTTT